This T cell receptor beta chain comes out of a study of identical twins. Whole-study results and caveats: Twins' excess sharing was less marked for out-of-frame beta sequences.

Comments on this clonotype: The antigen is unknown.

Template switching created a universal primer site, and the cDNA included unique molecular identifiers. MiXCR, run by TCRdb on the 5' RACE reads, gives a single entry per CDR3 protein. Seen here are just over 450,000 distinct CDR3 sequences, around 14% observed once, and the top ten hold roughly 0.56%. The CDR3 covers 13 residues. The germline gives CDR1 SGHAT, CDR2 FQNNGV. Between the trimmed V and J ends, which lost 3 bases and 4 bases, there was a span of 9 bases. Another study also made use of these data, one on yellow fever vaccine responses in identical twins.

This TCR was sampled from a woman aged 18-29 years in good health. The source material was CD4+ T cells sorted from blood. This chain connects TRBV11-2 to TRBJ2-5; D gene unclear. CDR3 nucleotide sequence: TGTGCCAGCAGCTTTCGGCTGTTAGAGACCCAGTACTTC. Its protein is CASSFRLLETQYF. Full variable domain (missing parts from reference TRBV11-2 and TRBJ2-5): EAGVAQSPRYKIIEKRQSVAFWCNPISGHATLYWYQQILGQGPKLLIQFQNNGVVDDSQLPKDRFSAERLKGVDSTLKIQPAKLEDSAVYLCASSFRLLETQYFGPGTRLLVL.